This T cell receptor (beta chain) came from a study of blood T cell repertoires in COVID-19. Study overall: Samples of COVID-19 (acute and convalescent) were obtained from the United States, Italy and Spain. Sources were T cells, B-cell-depleted T cells, or PBMCs; the material itself was cDNA or gDNA.

In the source study's methods: Estimation of nucleated cell counts was performed using reference gene primer amplification. Method: immunoSEQ multiplex PCR; TCRdb's copy keeps in-frame clones and lacks some. The DNA was the basis for D and trimming; V, J and clone size are from that table. The sample holds under 150,000 clones, about 85% seen once. Looked up from germline, CDR1 is SGHRS and CDR2 is YFSETQ. The CDR3 covers 16 residues. V shed 4 bases and J shed 7 bases, with 20 bases lying between them. The chain has TRBV5-1 and TRBJ1-4; tentatively, D is TRBD1 (6 bases). The clonotype was recovered from a man in his forties with active or convalescent COVID-19. The sample taken for sequencing was peripheral blood. This CDR3 is CASSGGSTGEGEKLFF. The CDR3 nucleotides read TGCGCCAGCAGCGGAGGATCGACAGGAGAGGGTGAAAAACTGTTTTTT.